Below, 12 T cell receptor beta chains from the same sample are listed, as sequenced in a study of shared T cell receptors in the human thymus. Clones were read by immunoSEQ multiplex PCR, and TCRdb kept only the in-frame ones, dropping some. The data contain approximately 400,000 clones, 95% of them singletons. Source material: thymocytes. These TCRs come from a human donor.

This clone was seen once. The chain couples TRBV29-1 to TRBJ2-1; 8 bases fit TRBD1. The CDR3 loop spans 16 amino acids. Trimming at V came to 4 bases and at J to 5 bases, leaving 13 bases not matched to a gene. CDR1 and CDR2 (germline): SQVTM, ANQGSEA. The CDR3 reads CSVALLDQGANNEQFF. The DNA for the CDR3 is TGCAGCGTTGCCTTACTGGACCAGGGGGCTAACAATGAGCAGTTCTTC.

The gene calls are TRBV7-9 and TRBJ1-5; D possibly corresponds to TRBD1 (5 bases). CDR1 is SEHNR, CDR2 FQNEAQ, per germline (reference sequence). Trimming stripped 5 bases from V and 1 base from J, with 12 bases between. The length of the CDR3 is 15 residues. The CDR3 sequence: CASSGHTPSNQPQHF. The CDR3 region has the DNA TGTGCCAGCAGCGGACATACTCCCAGCAATCAGCCCCAGCATTTT.

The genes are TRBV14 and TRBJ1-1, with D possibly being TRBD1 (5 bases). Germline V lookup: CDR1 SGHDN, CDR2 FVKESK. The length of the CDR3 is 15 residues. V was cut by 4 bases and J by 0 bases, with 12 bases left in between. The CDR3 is CASSRQGVMNTEAFF. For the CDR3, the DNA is TGTGCCAGCAGCCGCCAGGGCGTTATGAACACTGAAGCTTTCTTT. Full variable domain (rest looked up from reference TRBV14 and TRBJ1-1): EAGVTQFPSHSVIEKGQTVTLRCDPISGHDNLYWYRRVMGKEIKFLLHFVKESKQDESGMPNNRFLAERTGGTYSTLKVQPAELEDSGVYFCASSRQGVMNTEAFFGQGTRLTVV.

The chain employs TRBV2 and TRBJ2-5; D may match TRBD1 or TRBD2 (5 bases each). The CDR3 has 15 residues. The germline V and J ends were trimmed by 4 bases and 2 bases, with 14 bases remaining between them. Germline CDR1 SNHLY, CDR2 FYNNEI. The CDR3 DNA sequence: TGTGCCAGCAGTGTGAGGGGATGGCGGCAAGAGACCCAGTACTTC. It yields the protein CASSVRGWRQETQYF.

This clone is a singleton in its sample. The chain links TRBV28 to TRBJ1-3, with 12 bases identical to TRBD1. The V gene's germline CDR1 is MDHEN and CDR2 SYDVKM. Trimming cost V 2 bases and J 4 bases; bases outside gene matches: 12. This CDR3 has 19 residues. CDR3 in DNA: TGTGCCAGCAGTTTAAATCCGGGACAGGGGGCCTGGCGAGGAAACACCATATATTTT. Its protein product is CASSLNPGQGAWRGNTIYF.

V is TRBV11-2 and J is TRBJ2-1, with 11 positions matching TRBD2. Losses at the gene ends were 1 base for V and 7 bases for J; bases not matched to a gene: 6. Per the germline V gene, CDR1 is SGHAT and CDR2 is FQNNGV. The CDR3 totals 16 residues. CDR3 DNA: TGTGCCAGCAGCTTAGTGGGCCTAGCGGGAGGAAATGAGCAGTTCTTC. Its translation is CASSLVGLAGGNEQFF.

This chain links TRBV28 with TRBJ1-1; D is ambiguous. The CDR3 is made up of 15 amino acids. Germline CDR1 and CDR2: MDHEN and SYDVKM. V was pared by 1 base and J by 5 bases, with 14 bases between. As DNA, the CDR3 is TGTGCCAGCAGTTTATCGCCAGGTCCGGGGACTGAAGCTTTCTTT. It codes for CASSLSPGPGTEAFF. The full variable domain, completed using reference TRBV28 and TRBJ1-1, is DVKVTQSSRYLVKRTGEKVFLECVQDMDHENMFWYRQDPGLGLRLIYFSYDVKMKEKGDIPEGYSVSREKKERFSLILESASTNQTSMYLCASSLSPGPGTEAFFGQGTRLTVV.

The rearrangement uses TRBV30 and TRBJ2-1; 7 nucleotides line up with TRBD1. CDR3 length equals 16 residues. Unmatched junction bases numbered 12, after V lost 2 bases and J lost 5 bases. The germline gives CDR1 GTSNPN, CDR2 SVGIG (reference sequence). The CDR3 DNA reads TGTGCCTGGAGTACAAGTCCGGGACAGACGGACAATGAGCAGTTCTTC. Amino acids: CAWSTSPGQTDNEQFF. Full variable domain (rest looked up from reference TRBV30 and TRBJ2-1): SQTIHQWPATLVQPVGSPLSLECTVEGTSNPNLYWYRQAAGRGLQLLFYSVGIGQISSEVPQNLSASRPQDRQFILSSKKLLLSDSGFYLCAWSTSPGQTDNEQFFGPGTRLTVL.

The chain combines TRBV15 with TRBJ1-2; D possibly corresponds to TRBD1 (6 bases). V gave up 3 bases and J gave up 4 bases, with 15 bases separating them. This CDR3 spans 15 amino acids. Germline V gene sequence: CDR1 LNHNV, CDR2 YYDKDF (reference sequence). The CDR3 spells CATSSPPTGVYGYTF. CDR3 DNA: TGTGCCACCAGCAGCCCCCCGACAGGTGTCTATGGCTACACCTTC.

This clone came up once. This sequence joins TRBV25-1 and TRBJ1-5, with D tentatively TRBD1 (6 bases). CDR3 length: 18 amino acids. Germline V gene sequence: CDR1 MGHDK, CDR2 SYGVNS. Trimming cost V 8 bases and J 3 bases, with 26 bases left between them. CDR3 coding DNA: TGTGCCAGCGAACCGGCAGGGGACGATGCTTGCCCCAATCAGCCCCAGCATTTT. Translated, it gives CASEPAGDDACPNQPQHF.

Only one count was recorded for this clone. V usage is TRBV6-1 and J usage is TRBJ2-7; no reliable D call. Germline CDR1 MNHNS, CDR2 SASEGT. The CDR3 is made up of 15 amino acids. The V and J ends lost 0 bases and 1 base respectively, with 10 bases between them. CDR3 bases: TGTGCCAGCAGTGAAGCGCTTCTTGGTTCCTACGAGCAGTACTTC. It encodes CASSEALLGSYEQYF.

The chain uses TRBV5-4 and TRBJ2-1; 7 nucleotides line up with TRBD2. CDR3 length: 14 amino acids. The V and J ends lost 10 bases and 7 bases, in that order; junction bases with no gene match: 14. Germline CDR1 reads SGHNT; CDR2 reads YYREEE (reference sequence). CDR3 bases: TGTGCCGGACTTGGGCGGGAGAAGTTGAATGAGCAGTTCTTC. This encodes CAGLGREKLNEQFF.